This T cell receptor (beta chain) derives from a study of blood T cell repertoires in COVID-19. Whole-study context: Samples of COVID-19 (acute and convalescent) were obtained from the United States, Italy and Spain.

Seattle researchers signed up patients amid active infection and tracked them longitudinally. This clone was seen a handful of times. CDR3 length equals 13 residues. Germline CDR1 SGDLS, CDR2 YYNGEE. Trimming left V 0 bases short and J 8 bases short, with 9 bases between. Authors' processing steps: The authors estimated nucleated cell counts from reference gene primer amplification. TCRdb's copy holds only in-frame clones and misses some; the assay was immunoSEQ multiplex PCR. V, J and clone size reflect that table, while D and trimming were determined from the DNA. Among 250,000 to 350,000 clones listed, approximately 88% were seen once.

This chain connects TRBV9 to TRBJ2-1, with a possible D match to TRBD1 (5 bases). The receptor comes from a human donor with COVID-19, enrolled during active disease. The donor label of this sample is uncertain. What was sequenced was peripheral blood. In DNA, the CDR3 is TGTGCCAGCAGCGTAGGAGACAGCTATGAGCAGTTCTTC. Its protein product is CASSVGDSYEQFF.